One sample yielded the 2 T cell receptor beta chains listed below, sequenced in a study of T cells in Graves' hyperthyroidism and ophthalmopathy. RNA transcripts provided the source from which TCR beta CDR3 regions were amplified. During a first-round RT-PCR of the TCR CDR3, the HTBI primer set was used. TCRdb reanalysed the multiplex PCR reads using MiXCR and keeps one entry per CDR3 protein. The table records about 600,000 distinct CDR3 sequences, approximately 16% of them present only once. Material: blood. Receptor source: a woman aged 40 to 55 with Graves' ophthalmopathy.

This clonotype was counted a few times. This rearrangement joins TRBV3-1 to TRBJ2-7; 10 bases are a match to TRBD1. Trimming took 3 bases from V and 0 from J; bases not matched to a gene: 5. This CDR3 comprises 16 residues. CDR1 and CDR2 (germline): LGHDT, YNNKEL (reference sequence). CDR3 region: CASSHPGQGSSYEQYF. The DNA for the CDR3 is TGTGCCAGCAGCCATCCGGGACAGGGGAGCTCCTACGAGCAGTACTTC.

This clonotype was detected many times. V and J are TRBV20-1 and TRBJ2-1; 11 bases fit TRBD2. The CDR3 is made up of 16 amino acids. Trimming removed 2 bases from V and 1 base from J; junction bases left unmatched: 4. Germline assignment: CDR1 DFQATT and CDR2 SNEGSKA (reference sequence). The CDR3 sequence: CSARTSGSSSYNEQFF. Here the CDR3 DNA reads TGCAGTGCTAGAACTAGCGGGAGTTCTTCCTACAATGAGCAGTTCTTC.